Following are 27 T cell receptor beta chains from one sample sequenced in a study of shared clonotypes between healthy human individuals. Only in-frame clones appear in the TCRdb table, and some are missing; sequencing was by immunoSEQ multiplex PCR. The data show approximately 640,000 clones, 60% to 80% seen once. The sequenced sample consisted of memory CD4+ T cells sorted from blood. Subset: CD45RA-negative fraction. The receptors originated from a woman in her twenties or thirties in good health.

This chain joins TRBV7-8 and TRBJ2-1; D perhaps matches TRBD1 (6 bases). Germline assignment: CDR1 SGHVS and CDR2 FQNEAQ. CDR3 length: 13 amino acids. V lost 5 bases to trimming and J lost 4 bases, with 9 bases between them. CDR3 sequence: CASSKQGYNEQFF. CDR3 sequence (DNA): TGTGCCAGCAGCAAACAGGGTTACAATGAGCAGTTCTTC.

In its sample, this clone was seen once. The chain joins TRBV7-9 to TRBJ1-1; D is possibly TRBD1 (5 bases). V dropped 0 bases and J dropped 0 bases, with 11 bases sitting between them. CDR1 and CDR2 from the germline V gene are SEHNR and FQNEAQ (reference sequence). This CDR3 spans 16 amino acids. This CDR3 is CASSLANGGMNTEAFF. The CDR3 coding sequence is TGTGCCAGCAGCTTAGCGAATGGGGGTATGAACACTGAAGCTTTCTTT.

With respect to this clone: The same CDR3 also results from other DNA sequences found in this sample. The rearrangement uses TRBV5-1 and TRBJ1-1; maybe TRBD1 (5 bases). Trimming cost V 0 bases and J 2 bases, with 8 bases left between them. Germline lookup yields CDR1 SGHRS and CDR2 YFSETQ. This CDR3 has 14 amino acids. CDR3 protein: CASSLVGGNTEAFF. Here the CDR3 DNA reads TGCGCCAGCAGCTTGGTTGGGGGAAACACTGAAGCTTTCTTT.

This chain links TRBV5-4 with TRBJ2-2; D ambiguous. V lost 4 bases, J lost 0 bases, and 4 bases lay in between. The CDR3 runs 13 residues. CDR1 is SGHNT and CDR2 is YYREEE in the germline V gene (reference sequence). This CDR3 is CASSRANTGELFF. In DNA form, the CDR3 reads TGTGCCAGCAGCCGAGCGAACACCGGGGAGCTGTTTTTT.

This clone was recorded at least ten times. V is TRBV10-3 and J is TRBJ2-3; D ambiguous. The CDR3 is 14 amino acids. Trimming took 10 bases from V and 1 from J, leaving 15 bases between them. Germline V gene data show CDR1 as ENHRY and CDR2 as SYGVKD. DNA for the CDR3: TGTGCCACCAGGTTAGGAGATGGCACAGATACGCAGTATTTT. It is translated as CATRLGDGTDTQYF.

This clone was seen more than once but under ten times. This chain connects TRBV6-5 to TRBJ2-5; TRBD1 matches 7 bases. Germline V CDR1 and CDR2: MNHEY, SVGAGI. CDR3 length: 13 amino acids. The J segment lost 6 bases and the V segment lost 7 bases, leaving 8 bases of the junction unmatched. The CDR3 DNA sequence: TGTGCCAGCAAACCGGGACAGAGGCAGACCCAGTACTTC. Protein sequence: CASKPGQRQTQYF.

This clone was detected only a few times. This sequence joins TRBV7-9 and TRBJ2-1; TRBD1 agrees at 9 bases. The germline CDR1 and CDR2 sequences are SEHNR and FQNEAQ (reference sequence). The CDR3 runs to 14 residues. V lost 11 bases, J lost 6 bases, and 11 bases stayed unmatched. CDR3: CAASVGQGSNEQFF. The CDR3 nucleotides read TGTGCCGCCTCGGTGGGACAGGGATCCAATGAGCAGTTCTTC.

The J gene is TRBJ1-4, the V gene TRBV28, with D possibly being TRBD1 (6 bases). The germline CDR1 and CDR2 sequences are MDHEN and SYDVKM. Trimming took off 2 bases at V and 8 bases at J, with 12 bases between the two ends. The CDR3 has 14 amino acids. The chain's CDR3 is CASSLGGQVEKLFF. Written as DNA, the CDR3 is TGTGCCAGCAGTTTAGGGGGGCAGGTCGAAAAACTGTTTTTT.

This chain uses TRBV4-2 with TRBJ2-7; 14 bases are a match to TRBD2. Germline V gives CDR1 LGHNA, CDR2 YNFKEQ. Trimming took 4 bases from V and 3 from J; bases not matched to a gene: 8. The CDR3 is made up of 17 amino acids. CDR3 sequence: CASSPGTSGSTDYEQYF. CDR3 DNA sequence: TGTGCCAGCAGCCCCGGGACTAGCGGGAGCACTGACTACGAGCAGTACTTC.

This sequence joins TRBV10-1 and TRBJ2-7, with 10 positions matching TRBD1. V was clipped by 6 bases and J by 5 bases; unmatched bases: 7. CDR1 is WNHNN and CDR2 is SYGVQD in the germline V gene (reference sequence). CDR3 length: 14 residues. CDR3 DNA sequence: TGCGCCAGCAGACCGGGACAGGGGAGCCACGAGCAGTACTTC. The encoded protein is CASRPGQGSHEQYF.

The chain links TRBV11-2 to TRBJ1-1, with D possibly being TRBD1 (5 bases). Germline CDR1 reads SGHAT; CDR2 reads FQNNGV. CDR3 length equals 13 residues. Trimming pared 5 bases from V and 8 bases from J, leaving 15 bases between. CDR3 sequence: CASSVGPTREAFF. CDR3 in DNA: TGTGCCAGCAGCGTGGGACCGACGAGAGAAGCTTTCTTT.

CDR3 DNA sequence: TGTGCCAGCAGCTTAAGCGTTGGGACTAGCGGGGCGAACACCGGGGAGCTGTTTTTT. Translation: CASSLSVGTSGANTGELFF. The rearrangement uses TRBV7-3 and TRBJ2-2; TRBD2 matches 13 bases. Germline V gene lookup returns CDR1 SGHTA and CDR2 FQGTGA. This CDR3 has 19 amino acids. V was clipped by 1 base and J by 0 bases; unmatched bases: 5.

The rearrangement joins TRBV19 to TRBJ1-5; 8 nucleotides line up with TRBD1. Germline V gene data show CDR1 as LNHDA and CDR2 as SQIVND (reference sequence). This CDR3 is 18 amino acids long. Trimming took 7 bases from V and 0 from J; bases not matched to a gene: 14. The CDR3 sequence is CASTTYWTGIDSNQPQHF. CDR3 nucleotide sequence: TGTGCCAGTACCACCTACTGGACAGGGATAGATAGCAATCAGCCCCAGCATTTT.

This clone appeared once. V gene TRBV5-1 combines with J gene TRBJ2-1; 7 bases map to TRBD2. This CDR3 spans 14 amino acids. The V segment lost 4 bases and the J segment 7 bases; nucleotides outside the gene matches: 8. Germline V gives CDR1 SGHRS, CDR2 YFSETQ. The CDR3, as DNA: TGCGCCAGCAGCCTAAAGACTAGCCCTAATGAGCAGTTCTTC. Translating gives CASSLKTSPNEQFF.

The chain couples TRBV18 to TRBJ2-5; D remains unclear. V lost 0 bases and J lost 5, with 10 bases in between. The germline V gene encodes CDR1 KGHSH and CDR2 LQKENI. The length of the CDR3 is 14 residues. CDR3 in amino acids: CASSPPVIWETQYF. CDR3 in DNA: TGTGCCAGCTCACCACCGGTGATTTGGGAGACCCAGTACTTC. Using reference TRBV18 and TRBJ2-5 for the parts outside the CDR3, the full variable domain is NAGVMQNPRHLVRRRGQEARLRCSPMKGHSHVYWYRQLPEEGLKFMVYLQKENIIDESGMPKERFSAEFPKEGPSILRIQQVVRGDSAAYFCASSPPVIWETQYFGPGTRLLVL.

The genes are TRBV4-1 and TRBJ2-5, with no clear D. Germline loops: CDR1 MGHRA, CDR2 YSYEKL. This CDR3 comprises 15 residues. Trimming left V 1 base short and J 5 bases short, with 14 bases between. CDR3 residues: CASSQARQVQETQYF. In DNA form, the CDR3 reads TGCGCCAGCAGCCAAGCGCGTCAGGTTCAGGAGACCCAGTACTTC.

The chain couples TRBV19 to TRBJ1-1; D may be TRBD1 (6 bases). Germline values: CDR1 LNHDA, CDR2 SQIVND (reference sequence). With 7 bases removed from V and 3 bases from J, the gap between germline ends came to 18 bases. The CDR3 runs 15 residues. CDR3 loop: CASKKRGAWDTEAFF. The CDR3, as DNA: TGTGCCAGTAAAAAGAGGGGGGCTTGGGACACTGAAGCTTTCTTT.

V gene TRBV7-3 combines with J gene TRBJ2-1; TRBD2 matches at 7 bases. The trim removed 1 base at V and 1 base at J, leaving 10 bases unmatched. Looked up from germline, CDR1 is SGHTA and CDR2 is FQGTGA. The CDR3 totals 18 residues. The CDR3 coding sequence is TGTGCCAGCAGCTTAAGTCCGGGGGGTGAGGTATCCTACAATGAGCAGTTCTTC. Protein product: CASSLSPGGEVSYNEQFF.

This clone was found once. The V and J genes are TRBV11-1 and TRBJ2-1; D is possibly TRBD2 (6 bases). The CDR3 is 13 amino acids. V dropped 3 bases and J dropped 3 bases, with 6 bases sitting between them. Germline CDR1 and CDR2: SGHAT and FQDESV (reference sequence). DNA of the CDR3: TGTGCCAGCAGCTTTAGCGGCTACAATGAGCAGTTCTTC. Translated, it gives CASSFSGYNEQFF.

The chain couples TRBV19 to TRBJ1-5; D is perhaps TRBD1 (6 bases). Deletions cut 0 bases from V and 9 bases from J, with 15 bases between. CDR3 length equals 15 residues. The germline CDR1 and CDR2 sequences are LNHDA and SQIVND (reference sequence). CDR3: CASSIEGAKLRPQHF. Here the CDR3 DNA reads TGTGCCAGTAGTATAGAGGGGGCGAAGCTAAGGCCCCAGCATTTT.

The rearrangement links TRBV10-3 to TRBJ1-5, with D possibly being TRBD1 (5 bases). Deletions cut 11 bases from V and 5 bases from J, with 13 bases between. The germline V gene has CDR1 ENHRY and CDR2 SYGVKD. This CDR3 spans 12 amino acids. CDR3 DNA sequence: TGTGCCGCGTCGGGGGGGGATCAGCCCCAGCATTTT. Translated, it gives CAASGGDQPQHF.

The rearrangement uses TRBV7-8 and TRBJ2-2; TRBD2 matches at 14 bases. J was trimmed by 5 bases and V by 4 bases; bases with no gene match: 6. This CDR3 has 17 amino acids. CDR1 is SGHVS and CDR2 is FQNEAQ in the germline V gene. The CDR3 protein is CASSSGLAGVGTGELFF. CDR3 DNA sequence: TGTGCCAGCAGCTCGGGACTAGCGGGAGTTGGGACCGGGGAGCTGTTTTTT.

CDR3 nucleotide sequence: TGTGCCAGTAGTAAGGTCACGGGAGCCTACGAGCAGTACTTC. This translates into CASSKVTGAYEQYF. This chain joins TRBV19 and TRBJ2-7; D possibly corresponds to TRBD2 (6 bases). Germline CDR1 is LNHDA and CDR2 is SQIVND (reference sequence). The V end was cut by 4 bases, the J end by 2 bases, with 12 bases between. The CDR3 covers 14 residues.

This clone was counted a single time. The chain is built from TRBV2 and TRBJ2-7; D is unclear. The CDR3 spans 11 residues. The germline CDR1 and CDR2 sequences are SNHLY and FYNNEI. V dropped 8 bases and J dropped 4 bases, with 9 bases sitting between them. The CDR3 coding sequence is TGTGCCAGCTATGGTGGATACGAGCAGTACTTC. Its protein product is CASYGGYEQYF.

The V and J genes are TRBV15 and TRBJ2-1; D not resolved. The germline V and J ends were trimmed by 4 bases and 9 bases, with 10 bases remaining between them. Germline V CDR1 and CDR2: LNHNV, YYDKDF (reference sequence). The CDR3 is 12 amino acids. The CDR3 is CATSMGWGEQFF. For the CDR3, the DNA is TGTGCCACCAGCATGGGATGGGGTGAGCAGTTCTTC.

This clone was picked up many times. The same CDR3 can be traced to other DNA sequences in this sample. J is TRBJ2-2 and V is TRBV7-9; D call uncertain. This CDR3 is 13 amino acids long. The germline V gene has CDR1 SEHNR and CDR2 FQNEAQ (reference sequence). Trimming cost V 1 base and J 7 bases, with 7 bases left between them. CDR3 coding DNA: TGTGCCAGCAGCTTAGATGAAGGCGGGGAGCTGTTTTTT. Translation gives CASSLDEGGELFF.

The chain uses TRBV18 and TRBJ1-5; tentative D call: TRBD1 (5 bases). CDR1 and CDR2 from the germline V gene are KGHSH and LQKENI. The CDR3 contains 12 residues. With 1 base removed from V and 8 bases from J, the gap between germline ends came to 6 bases. The CDR3 region is CASSPLGEPQHF. The CDR3 DNA reads TGTGCCAGCTCACCACTGGGGGAGCCCCAGCATTTT.